This paragraph reports one TCR beta chain. Its antigen is unknown. Base qualities are missing; no much larger clone stands one base away. The cohort consisted of 600 to 700 healthy bone marrow donors. At the time of sampling, all cohort members were nominally healthy, though unrecorded immune exposures were likely present. The donor was CMV seropositive and was included in the group of some 290 seropositive cohort members. A peripheral blood sample was provided by each donor, and peripheral blood mononuclear cells were used for TCR beta sequencing. The Qiagen DNeasy Blood Extraction Kit was used to extract genomic DNA from the blood cell samples. The method behind the library was the immunoSEQ multiplex PCR assay. For the multiplex PCR, a mixture combining 60 forward primers for TCR Vbeta segments and 13 reverse primers for TCR Jbeta segments was used. The CDR3 region of rearranged TCR beta genes was amplified from genomic DNA with a multiplex PCR assay. The Illumina HiSeq System was used to sequence the amplified TCR beta libraries as 87-base-pair reads. As for the authors' bioinformatics: A later analysis tallied 75 million to 95 million unique TCR beta chains across the 610 or so repertoires, and some 10 million of those chains were shared by two or more donors. Raw reads were error-corrected and collapsed into unique sequences by a nearest-neighbor algorithm in which closely related sequences were merged to remove PCR and sequencing errors. Alignment of CDR3 sequences to IMGT reference sequences was used to assign V, D and J gene segments. Each retained sequence needed at least a six-nucleotide match to both a V gene segment and a J gene segment. Rearrangements were called productive when the CDR3 lacked stop codons and stayed in frame with V and J; all others were non-productive. CDR3 was defined according to IMGT convention as the region running from the second conserved V-encoded cysteine to the conserved J-encoded phenylalanine. The earlier analysis of roughly 590 of the donors excluded sequences that lacked an unambiguous match to a single V gene segment. An earlier analysis of several hundred of the donors called V segments functional above 56.7% productive rearrangements and segregating when the between-donor standard deviation exceeded 5%. To diagnose cytomegalovirus status from the catalog of TCR beta chain sequences, a statistical classification framework was built. V and J gene assignment, in a later analysis, came from comparing TCR nucleotide sequences with IMGT/GENE-DB human TR gene sequences. In a later analysis, CDR3 sequences and most-parsimonious VDJ recombination scenarios were assigned using the TCRdist pipeline. In a later analysis, each TCR beta chain was defined by its CDR3 amino acid sequence together with its V-gene family, and reads lacking a unique V-gene family were excluded. In a later analysis, fewer than 600 highly shared, low-generation-probability nucleotide sequences were removed to address suspected cross-contamination and a sequencing artifact. A later analysis calculated a clonal expansion index for each public chain from normalized within-repertoire ranks of inferred template counts. Generation probabilities in a later analysis came from a VDJ recombination model fitted to out-of-frame rearrangements, and those results were checked against IGoR. A later analysis scored TCR-TCR, TCR-HLA and TCR-CMV co-occurrence with hypergeometric tests, applying a repertoire-size bias correction to TCR pairs. To estimate false discovery rates, a later analysis permuted the HLA or CMV assignments 20 times. In a later analysis, co-occurring TCRs were grouped with DBSCAN, and TCRdist sequence similarity was added when clustering was performed within HLA-allele-positive subsets. For co-occurrence clustering, repertoires with fewer than 30,000 or more than 120,000 public chains were excluded, along with about five repertoires with anomalous nucleotide sharing. The table comes from immuneACCESS by way of TCRdb, which keeps in-frame sequences with V and J called. Part of the clones is missing from these tables; in studies checked, under half for an unresolved V gene and the rest for unknown reasons. That table gives V, J and clone size, and the DNA gave D and trimming. The sample includes roughly 150,000 clones, with roughly three quarters observed a single time. The ten top clones hold approximately 5% of the sample.

These data come from a study of cytomegalovirus exposure and HLA in healthy donors (dated by TCRdb to the late 2010s). For context, the study as a whole: An earlier analysis of under 600 of the donors reported 250 to 300 Gb of sequence data and around 110 million unique TCR beta sequences from about 200 million T cells. The study was designed to test whether signatures of past pathogen exposure could be identified by cataloging public T cell receptors. Every discovery cohort repertoire had been produced on one sequencing platform. Among the roughly 400 genotyped donors, approximately 76% belonged to the genetic ancestry cluster associated with self-reported Caucasian donors. In a later analysis, previously published TCR beta repertoires from hundreds of donors were re-analyzed and high-resolution HLA genotyping was added so that TCR occurrence patterns could be studied. Typing coverage differed by locus: A, B, C, DRB1 and DQB1 were typed in about 620-630 donors, DQA1 in 522, DPA1 in 606, and DPB1 in 472. Across under 500 genotyped donors of the cohort, an average of roughly 250,000 unique TCR beta nucleotide sequences per donor were sequenced, and 15% to 20% of those sequences were non-productive. In addition to the first cohort of hundreds of subjects, a separate validation cohort of approximately 110 different subjects was used. Roughly 300 gigabases of sequencing data and around 80 million unique TCR sequences made up an early release that covered 640 HLA-typed donors. To predict cytomegalovirus infection status, the study brought together high-throughput TCR immunosequencing, statistical association of individual TCRs with disease status, and machine learning. HLA typing covered class I and class II loci at four-digit resolution. Using immunosequencing, the study profiled T cell repertoires from about 610 subjects and related those repertoires to cytomegalovirus serostatus. Donor age, sex, ethnicity and CMV serostatus were compiled together with the repertoire data. Rather than using new phenotypic data, the later analysis identified candidate immune exposures from TCR beta sequences and from how often those sequences occurred across donors. Genome-wide SNP genotypes for about 65% of the roughly 670 donors were used in a later genetic analysis, which treated that subset as a discovery cohort. In an earlier analysis of a few hundred of the donors, high-throughput TCR beta sequencing was used to judge whether each TCR beta V gene segment behaved as functional or pseudogenic. Four to six DR-DQ haplotypes were handled as single units for association and clustering because linkage in the cohort was strong. Broader findings and caveats from the paper: Because some donors lacked HLA typing at each locus, the association tests relied only on the typed subset. Strong co-occurrence of HLA alleles, especially DR and DQ, made assigning TCR associations to individual alleles difficult. In this cohort, only TCR beta chains were sequenced, and detectable features were limited by the absence of alpha or paired-chain data. Sequencing depth was assumed to be roughly uniform across donors in the presence/absence analyses, though that assumption may not hold. A later analysis found that most CMV-associated TCR beta chains appeared HLA-restricted, with HLA associations seemingly driven largely by CMV exposure. The authors suggested that the approach could potentially be extended to other disease states and immunological phenotypes. A later analysis found that TCR association rates varied across HLA loci, with DRB1 alleles showing the most associated TCRs and HLA-C alleles the fewest. A later genetic analysis reported fewer N-insertions in productive TCRs among donors in an Asian-associated ancestry cluster than the roughly 620-donor mean. An earlier analysis of approximately 570 of the donors showed that most TCR beta V segments appeared in productive rearrangements either about 87% or about 30% of the time, which broadly matched IMGT annotations. A cluster of highly shared sequence variants was judged likely to represent a technical artifact of the sequencing pipeline. The only immune exposure information available for the cohort was CMV serostatus. In a later analysis, several top co-occurrence clusters were reported to appear linked to parvovirus B19, influenza, CMV and Epstein-Barr virus. In a later genetic analysis, a missense DCLRE1C variant was associated with V-gene and J-gene trimming of TCR beta chains, and the association was replicated in an independent cohort. Linkage disequilibrium might explain the correlated functional status among segregating V segments, but an unknown experimental factor could not be ruled out. The classifier was reported to diagnose cytomegalovirus status with high specificity and sensitivity in both the original and validation cohorts. Because counts were too low, fewer than 20 rarely observed V segments, including chromosome 9 orphons, were excluded from the earlier analysis of 587 of the donors. A further reported finding was that TCR beta sequences accurately predicted the HLA-A and HLA-B alleles for most subjects in the first cohort. A later analysis found that HLA-associated TCR beta chains were more clonally expanded and had lower generation probabilities than equally common non-associated chains. A total of 150 or so TCR beta chains were listed by the study as associated with cytomegalovirus. In vitro tests confirmed that a few of the cytomegalovirus-associated TCR beta chains recognize cytomegalovirus antigens. In a later analysis, 16,951 TCR beta sequences were associated with specific HLA alleles at a false discovery rate of 0.05. The 87-base-pair reads could not distinguish some IMGT-functional V segments, including TRBV6-2 and TRBV6-3, so those segments were excluded. Most TCR sequences were seen in very few donors, while some public TCRs were found in many individuals.

The CDR1 and CDR2 encoded by the germline V gene are SGHNT and YENEEA. Inclusive of the bounding cysteine and phenylalanine, the CDR3 is 17 residues long. Only the CDR3 portion is preserved as DNA: 51 bases, with reading frame beginning at the first base. V is pruned by 3 bases and J by 8 bases, leaving 7 bases of the junction without a gene match. Rearrangement joined TRBV11-3 to TRBJ2-1; the central 16 bases match TRBD2. The sequencing sample was made of PBMCs. The TCR comes from a man younger than 30 in good health and CMV-seropositive. The CDR3 loop reads CASSFWGLAGGIDEQFF. The nucleotide sequence reads as follows: TGTGCCAGCAGCTTTTGGGGACTAGCGGGGGGGATCGATGAGCAGTTCTTC.